These 30 T cell receptor beta chains came from one sample sequenced in a study of blood T cell dynamics during melanoma immunotherapy. The method was immunoSEQ multiplex PCR; TCRdb's version includes in-frame clones alone and lacks a portion of them. Of some 8,200 clones in the sample, more than 70% are singletons; the top ten hold about 2.3%. Time point here: week 3, after first cycle of checkpoint inhibitor. The sample was blood, taken from a patient treated with checkpoint blockade. The receptors were sampled from a human donor with melanoma.

This sequence joins TRBV4-1 and TRBJ2-7; 9 bases match TRBD1. The CDR3 contains 13 residues. Trimming took 4 bases from V and 5 from J; bases not matched to a gene: 3. The V gene's germline CDR1 is MGHRA and CDR2 YSYEKL. Here the CDR3 DNA reads TGCGCCAGCAGCCCCAGACAGGGGGACGAGCAGTACTTC. It codes for CASSPRQGDEQYF.

This chain joins TRBV15 and TRBJ2-7; 7 bases match TRBD1. J gave up 5 bases and V 0 bases, and 7 bases lay outside the gene matches. The length of the CDR3 is 15 residues. Germline CDR1 reads LNHNV; CDR2 reads YYDKDF (reference sequence). As DNA, the CDR3 is TGTGCCACCAGCAGAGAGGTACAGGGGCTTGACGAGCAGTACTTC. Translation: CATSREVQGLDEQYF.

The gene calls are TRBV27 and TRBJ2-3; D may be TRBD2 (5 bases). Germline values: CDR1 MNHEY, CDR2 SMNVEV (reference sequence). This CDR3 has 16 residues. Trimming shortened V by 3 bases and J by 5 bases, and 18 bases separated the two germline ends. Here the CDR3 reads CASSFYRPKGRDTQYF. The CDR3 DNA reads as TGTGCCAGCAGTTTCTACAGACCCAAAGGGAGAGATACGCAGTATTTT.

The gene calls are TRBV6-1 and TRBJ1-1, with 8 bases aligning to TRBD1. Germline CDR1 MNHNS, CDR2 SASEGT. This CDR3 region has 15 residues. J lost 1 base, V lost 6 bases, and 7 bases had no gene match. This CDR3 is CASRAQGAANTEAFF. The CDR3 nucleotides are TGTGCCAGCAGGGCGCAGGGGGCTGCGAACACTGAAGCTTTCTTT.

CDR3 sequence (DNA): TGTGCCAGCAGCCGGACTAGCGGGGGGTACCAAGAGACCCAGTACTTC. Translating gives CASSRTSGGYQETQYF. The chain is built from TRBV7-2 and TRBJ2-5; 14 bases align to TRBD2. The V segment lost 5 bases and the J segment 0 bases; nucleotides outside the gene matches: 2. Germline loops: CDR1 SGHTA, CDR2 FQGNSA. The CDR3 is 16 residues long.

This rearrangement joins TRBV10-3 to TRBJ2-7; 7 bases map to TRBD1. Trimming removed 7 bases from V and 4 bases from J; junction bases left unmatched: 7. Germline V gives CDR1 ENHRY, CDR2 SYGVKD. The CDR3 totals 13 residues. The CDR3 loop is CAIKGTGEYEQYF. As DNA, the CDR3 is TGTGCCATCAAAGGAACAGGGGAATACGAGCAGTACTTC.

V gene TRBV11-2 combines with J gene TRBJ1-1; no clear D. V dropped 5 bases and J dropped 8 bases, with 15 bases sitting between them. In germline, CDR1 is SGHAT, CDR2 FQNNGV. The CDR3 is 13 amino acids. CDR3 sequence reads: CASSVTPGGEAFF. The CDR3 nucleotides read TGTGCCAGCAGCGTTACACCAGGAGGAGAAGCTTTCTTT.

This clone was detected only once. The CDR3 DNA sequence: TGTGCCAGTAGTATTGGCGCCGGGACCTCTAATGGCTACACCTTC. Protein: CASSIGAGTSNGYTF. The rearrangement joins TRBV19 to TRBJ1-2, with a weak D call TRBD1 (5 bases). This CDR3 contains 15 residues. V was pared by 3 bases and J by 6 bases, with 17 bases between. Germline CDR1 and CDR2: LNHDA and SQIVND (reference sequence).

The gene calls are TRBV18 and TRBJ1-1, with 10 bases matching TRBD1. With V trimmed by 2 bases and J by 1 base, 4 bases remained unmatched. The CDR3 is 16 amino acids. Per germline, CDR1 KGHSH and CDR2 LQKENI. The CDR3 coding sequence is TGTGCCAGCTCACCAAGTAGGACAGGGGGGAACACTGAAGCTTTCTTT. It specifies CASSPSRTGGNTEAFF.

This sequence joins TRBV6-6 and TRBJ2-7, with TRBD2 identical over 7 bases. In germline, CDR1 is MNHNY, CDR2 SVGAGI (reference sequence). The CDR3 is 15 residues long. After removal of 2 bases from V and 3 bases from J, the junction contained 7 bases not matched to a gene. The CDR3 nucleotides are TGTGCCAGCAGTTACGGGGAGGGGCGGAACTACGAGCAGTACTTC. It yields the protein CASSYGEGRNYEQYF.

In this sample, this clone turned up once. V is TRBV2 and J is TRBJ2-2, with D possibly being TRBD1 (5 bases). Per the germline V gene, CDR1 is SNHLY and CDR2 is FYNNEI. V gave up 7 bases and J gave up 6 bases, with 12 bases separating them. The CDR3 is made up of 13 amino acids. The CDR3 protein is CASNGAGPGELFF. DNA of the CDR3: TGTGCCAGCAATGGGGCAGGTCCCGGGGAGCTGTTTTTT.

The chain recombines TRBV4-1 with TRBJ1-5; D is undetermined. The germline CDR1 and CDR2 sequences are MGHRA and YSYEKL. Trimming left V 5 bases short and J 1 base short, with 6 bases between. The CDR3 contains 13 residues. This CDR3 is CASSSTSNQPQHF. Written as DNA, the CDR3 is TGCGCCAGCAGCTCCACCAGCAATCAGCCCCAGCATTTT.

This clone came up once. The chain joins TRBV5-1 to TRBJ2-6, with D unclear. V was clipped by 6 bases and J by 2 bases, with 6 bases between them. The V gene's germline CDR1 is SGHRS and CDR2 YFSETQ. The CDR3 contains 13 residues. CDR3 coding DNA: TGCGCCAGCACCCAACCTGGGGCCAACGTCCTGACTTTC. Its protein product is CASTQPGANVLTF.

The V gene is TRBV10-2, the J gene TRBJ1-6; unclear D gene. Trimming cost V 0 bases and J 7 bases, with 7 bases left between them. The CDR3 length is 14 residues. Germline assignment: CDR1 WSHSY and CDR2 SAAADI. CDR3 protein: CASSESGWNSPLHF. CDR3 DNA sequence: TGCGCCAGCAGTGAGTCGGGGTGGAATTCACCCCTCCACTTT.

V is TRBV5-6 and J is TRBJ2-7, with 7 bases that match TRBD1. Germline-derived CDR1 and CDR2 are SGHDT and YYEEEE. There are 15 residues in the CDR3. V shed 4 bases, J shed 0 bases, and the junction held 7 bases outside the gene matches. The CDR3 region is CASSLQRGPSYEQYF. The CDR3 DNA sequence: TGTGCCAGCAGCCTCCAGAGGGGGCCCTCCTACGAGCAGTACTTC.

The V call is TRBV5-6, the J call TRBJ1-2, with a tentative D call TRBD1 (6 bases). With 0 bases removed from V and 5 bases from J, the gap between germline ends came to 17 bases. The length of the CDR3 is 16 residues. CDR1 SGHDT and CDR2 YYEEEE come from the germline V gene. The CDR3 protein is CASSLDPRGATYGYTF. CDR3 in DNA: TGTGCCAGCAGCTTGGACCCCAGGGGCGCGACATATGGCTACACCTTC.

The chain uses TRBV28 and TRBJ2-1; TRBD1 matches at 7 bases. V was clipped by 6 bases and J by 5 bases; unmatched bases: 7. The CDR3 loop spans 14 amino acids. Per the germline V gene, CDR1 is MDHEN and CDR2 is SYDVKM. The chain's CDR3 is CASRRPGQHNEQFF. The CDR3 DNA follows: TGTGCCAGCAGAAGACCGGGACAGCACAATGAGCAGTTCTTC.

This chain joins TRBV28 and TRBJ2-7, with 8 nucleotides matching TRBD1. From germline, CDR1 is MDHEN and CDR2 SYDVKM. The CDR3 spans 14 residues. Losses at the gene ends were 8 bases for V and 3 bases for J; bases not matched to a gene: 9. DNA of the CDR3: TGTGCCAGCTTGTGGACAGGGTGGTACTACGAGCAGTACTTC. Amino acids: CASLWTGWYYEQYF.

The chain links TRBV7-2 to TRBJ2-7, with TRBD1 as a possible D gene (6 bases). The ends were cut back, 3 bases at V and 2 bases at J, with 11 bases in the middle. CDR3 length: 14 amino acids. Germline V gene lookup returns CDR1 SGHTA and CDR2 FQGNSA. This chain's CDR3 is CASSFPGQPYEQYF. CDR3 nucleotides: TGTGCCAGCAGCTTCCCGGGACAACCCTACGAGCAGTACTTC.

V and J are TRBV5-6 and TRBJ1-4, with 7 bases that match TRBD1. CDR1 is SGHDT and CDR2 is YYEEEE in the germline V gene. V lost 0 bases and J lost 7; bases outside the gene matches: 9. This CDR3 region has 16 residues. CDR3 in DNA: TGTGCCAGCAGCTTGGATCGGGGACAGCTCCCTGAAAAACTGTTTTTT. This codes for CASSLDRGQLPEKLFF.

The V and J genes are TRBV27 and TRBJ1-2; the match to TRBD1 covers 10 bases. The CDR3 spans 14 residues. V shed 9 bases, J shed 2 bases, and the junction held 6 bases outside the gene matches. Germline V gene sequence: CDR1 MNHEY, CDR2 SMNVEV (reference sequence). This CDR3 reads CASTLTGGNYGYTF. Here the CDR3 DNA reads TGTGCCAGTACTCTGACAGGGGGCAACTATGGCTACACCTTC.

The rearrangement links TRBV11-2 to TRBJ1-2; 10 bases align to TRBD1. Germline V gene data show CDR1 as SGHAT and CDR2 as FQNNGV. J was trimmed by 6 bases and V by 7 bases; bases with no gene match: 17. This CDR3 is built from 17 residues. The CDR3, as DNA: TGTGCCAGCAAGCCCGGGACAGGGGCGGCTTTTTGGGATGGCTACACCTTC. This sequence encodes CASKPGTGAAFWDGYTF.

The rearrangement links TRBV6-5 to TRBJ2-7; D unclear. The germline V gene encodes CDR1 MNHEY and CDR2 SVGAGI. This CDR3 spans 13 amino acids. V lost 2 bases, J lost 6 bases, and 11 bases lay in between. The CDR3 sequence: CASSYGTHLEQYF. CDR3 sequence (DNA): TGTGCCAGCAGTTACGGAACCCACCTCGAGCAGTACTTC.

The chain uses TRBV5-8 and TRBJ1-2; D is unclear. The CDR3 extends over 14 amino acids. Trimming pared 0 bases from V and 0 bases from J, leaving 6 bases between. Germline V lookup: CDR1 SGHTS, CDR2 YDEGEE. DNA of the CDR3: TGTGCCAGCAGCTTGGGCAGATCTAACTATGGCTACACCTTC. Amino acid sequence: CASSLGRSNYGYTF.

The gene calls are TRBV6-5 and TRBJ1-5; possibly TRBD1 for D (5 bases). In germline, CDR1 is MNHEY, CDR2 SVGAGI. This CDR3 has 15 residues. V was clipped by 5 bases and J by 1 base, with 12 bases between them. The CDR3 is CASSLRRGSNQPQHF. The CDR3 DNA follows: TGTGCCAGCAGTCTTCGTCGGGGGAGCAATCAGCCCCAGCATTTT.

This clone occurred once. J is TRBJ1-3 and V is TRBV11-2, with D possibly matching TRBD1 (5 bases). This CDR3 has 13 amino acids. Germline CDR1 SGHAT, CDR2 FQNNGV. Between the trimmed V and J ends, which lost 5 bases and 5 bases, there was a span of 10 bases. This chain's CDR3 is CASSRGRRNTIYF. The CDR3, as DNA: TGTGCCAGCAGCCGGGGCCGGAGAAACACCATATATTTT.

This chain uses TRBV6-5 with TRBJ2-5, with a tentative D call TRBD1 (5 bases). Gene TRBJ2-7 matches the end of the DNA better, so the J call may be wrong. Per germline, CDR1 MNHEY and CDR2 SVGAGI. CDR3 length: 16 amino acids. The CDR3 DNA reads TGTGCCAGCAGTTCAGGTCAGGTCAGGGCCAACTCCGAGCAGTACTTC. It specifies CASSSGQVRANSEQYF.

The chain is built from TRBV19 and TRBJ2-7; TRBD2 matches 7 bases. The germline V gene has CDR1 LNHDA and CDR2 SQIVND (reference sequence). V gave up 5 bases and J gave up 0 bases; unmatched junction bases: 7. CDR3 length equals 15 residues. The CDR3 DNA reads as TGTGCCAGTAGTCTGACTAGCAGTAGCTCCTACGAGCAGTACTTC. Its translation: CASSLTSSSSYEQYF. Looking up the rest from reference TRBV19 and TRBJ2-7 gives the full variable domain: DGGITQSPKYLFRKEGQNVTLSCEQNLNHDAMYWYRQDPGQGLRLIYYSQIVNDFQKGDIAEGYSVSREKKESFPLTVTSAQKNPTAFYLCASSLTSSSSYEQYFGPGTRLTVT.

The V gene is TRBV18, the J gene TRBJ1-1; D possibly corresponds to TRBD1 (5 bases). The CDR3 is 12 amino acids. Germline V gene sequence: CDR1 KGHSH, CDR2 LQKENI. The V end lost 4 bases, the J end lost 4 bases, and 7 bases lay between the germline ends. CDR3 bases: TGTGCCAGCTCACAGGGGAGCACTGAAGCTTTCTTT. Translated, it gives CASSQGSTEAFF.

The chain couples TRBV11-3 to TRBJ2-1; the match to TRBD1 covers 11 bases. CDR1 and CDR2 (germline): SGHNT, YENEEA. Trimming at V came to 4 bases and at J to 0 bases, leaving 2 bases not matched to a gene. The CDR3 consists of 16 residues. The CDR3 nucleotides read TGTGCCAGCAGCTCTGGGACAGGGGGCTCCTACAATGAGCAGTTCTTC. It yields the protein CASSSGTGGSYNEQFF.